The 9 T cell receptor beta chains below come from one sample, sequenced in a study of cytomegalovirus exposure and HLA in healthy donors. Here immunoSEQ multiplex PCR was the method, and the copy in TCRdb shows in-frame clones only, minus some. The sample consists of some 310,000 clones, nearly 90% of them appearing once. Sequencing was done on a sample of PBMCs. Every receptor here comes from a man aged 25 to 40 in good health and CMV-seronegative.

The chain carries TRBV27 and TRBJ1-3; 7 bases match TRBD1. From germline, CDR1 is MNHEY and CDR2 SMNVEV (reference sequence). Germline trimming cut 8 bases from V and 4 bases from J; bases unmatched to any gene: 11. The CDR3 has 15 amino acids. The CDR3 coding sequence is TGTGCCAGCGGGGCGGCACTGGGACAGGGAAACACCATATATTTT. It codes for CASGAALGQGNTIYF.

V usage is TRBV5-1 and J usage is TRBJ2-7; 8 bases are shared with TRBD1. The junction had 7 bases not matched to a gene; V was cut back by 4 bases and J by 1 base. Germline CDR1 and CDR2: SGHRS and YFSETQ. CDR3 size: 15 residues. CDR3 sequence: CASSLAGQDSYEQYF. The DNA for the CDR3 is TGCGCCAGCAGCCTGGCGGGACAGGATTCCTACGAGCAGTACTTC.

This clone showed up just a few times. This sequence joins TRBV13 and TRBJ1-4; D is possibly TRBD1 (5 bases). The CDR3 is 14 residues long. V shed 2 bases and J shed 3 bases, with 7 bases lying between them. Per germline, CDR1 PRHDT and CDR2 FYEKMQ (reference sequence). CDR3 in DNA: TGTGCCAGCAGCTTAAAGACAGCTAATGAAAAACTGTTTTTT. Translated, it gives CASSLKTANEKLFF.

The rearrangement links TRBV2 to TRBJ1-4; no clear D. V was pared by 4 bases and J by 8 bases, with 14 bases between. This CDR3 has 14 amino acids. The germline CDR1 and CDR2 sequences are SNHLY and FYNNEI. CDR3 coding DNA: TGTGCCAGCAGTGTTTCACAGCCGTACGAAAAACTGTTTTTT. Translation gives CASSVSQPYEKLFF.

The chain couples TRBV2 to TRBJ2-1; no firm D call. Trimming removed 6 bases at V and 11 bases at J, with 17 bases between. CDR1 and CDR2 (germline): SNHLY, FYNNEI. The CDR3 sequence is 13 residues long. CDR3 sequence reads: CASSAVIPPQQFF. The CDR3 bases are TGTGCCAGCAGCGCGGTTATCCCCCCCCAGCAGTTCTTC.

Here the CDR3 DNA reads TGTGCCAGCGCAATCGGGACTAGCGGGGGGGTACAAGAGACCCAGTACTTC. Amino acid sequence: CASAIGTSGGVQETQYF. This chain links TRBV9 with TRBJ2-5; 16 nucleotides line up with TRBD2. This CDR3 region has 17 residues. The ends lost 7 bases at V and 2 bases at J; junction bases unmatched: 8. Per germline, CDR1 SGDLS and CDR2 YYNGEE.

The chain joins TRBV11-2 to TRBJ2-3; 10 nucleotides line up with TRBD2. Germline V gene data show CDR1 as SGHAT and CDR2 as FQNNGV. The V segment lost 3 bases and the J segment 11 bases; nucleotides outside the gene matches: 2. The CDR3 consists of 12 residues. The CDR3 is CASSFLAGEQYF. CDR3 in DNA: TGTGCCAGCAGCTTTCTAGCGGGGGAGCAGTATTTT. The complete variable domain, with remaining parts taken from reference TRBV11-2 and TRBJ2-3, reads EAGVAQSPRYKIIEKRQSVAFWCNPISGHATLYWYQQILGQGPKLLIQFQNNGVVDDSQLPKDRFSAERLKGVDSTLKIQPAKLEDSAVYLCASSFLAGEQYFGPGTRLTVL.

The chain combines TRBV7-2 with TRBJ1-2; 10 bases agree with TRBD1. The J segment lost 8 bases and the V segment lost 6 bases, leaving 12 bases of the junction unmatched. In germline, CDR1 is SGHTA, CDR2 FQGNSA. The CDR3 runs to 15 residues. This CDR3 is CASRPGTGESAGYTF. The CDR3 DNA reads TGTGCCAGCAGGCCCGGGACAGGGGAATCTGCGGGCTACACCTTC.

The V gene is TRBV5-6, the J gene TRBJ2-7; D is uncertain. Germline CDR1 is SGHDT and CDR2 is YYEEEE. The CDR3 sequence is 14 residues long. V dropped 0 bases and J dropped 5 bases, with 12 bases sitting between them. DNA of the CDR3: TGTGCCAGCAGCTTGGTCAGTTTGTTAAACGAGCAGTACTTC. This encodes CASSLVSLLNEQYF.